These T cell receptor beta chains were read from a single sample in a study of blood T cell repertoires in COVID-19. Sequenced by immunoSEQ multiplex PCR; TCRdb stores in-frame clones only, minus some. The profile shows 200,000 to 250,000 clones, 65% to 90% of them singletons. Sequenced input: peripheral blood. All receptors derive from a man aged 80 or over with acute or convalescent COVID-19. Both conserved end residues are part of each CDR3. Only part of the rows carry a size: once, few, many, or a class if the clone is expanded.

J gene,clone size,V gene,CDR3 length,CDR3 protein
TRBJ1-2,-,TRBV11-2,16,CASSSSRRQLNYGYTF
TRBJ2-5,-,TRBV7-9,14,CASSPIQGQETQYF
TRBJ1-6,once,TRBV3-1/TRBV3-2,17,CASSHFNPGLRGSPLHF
TRBJ1-2,few,TRBV6-5,13,CASSYNVLEGYTF
TRBJ2-3,-,TRBV18,14,CASAPPQQPYTQYF
TRBJ2-2,-,TRBV7-3,17,CASSLAGLAGGAGELFF
TRBJ2-1,-,TRBV11-2,15,CASSLPIAGYNEQFF
TRBJ2-5,-,TRBV3-1/TRBV3-2,18,CASRPTLRTSGVQETQYF
TRBJ1-3,few,TRBV3-1/TRBV3-2,14,CASSQAPLTDTIYF
TRBJ1-2,-,TRBV2,14,CASSAGSVIHGYTF
TRBJ2-7,-,TRBV7-2,14,CASSFTGAVYEQYF
TRBJ2-5,-,TRBV28,17,CASSPTTYGGSAETQYF
TRBJ2-3,-,TRBV14,17,CASSQDRSARGGDTQYF
TRBJ1-1,-,TRBV6-5,13,CASSFVGSTEAFF
TRBJ1-5,-,TRBV18,15,CASSPLSGSNQPQHF
TRBJ2-7,-,TRBV19,14,CASSFSEGTYEQYF
TRBJ2-2,-,TRBV6-6,16,CASSYSIAGVDGELFF
TRBJ1-1,-,TRBV19,14,CASTAQGLNTEAFF
TRBJ1-2,-,TRBV18,15,CASSPGQGFDYGYTF
TRBJ2-1,-,TRBV27,15,CASSPPPGGYNEQFF
TRBJ2-1,-,TRBV27,15,CASSLWGESYNEQFF
TRBJ1-1,-,TRBV7-2,13,CASRIGQDTEAFF
TRBJ2-5,-,TRBV10-3,14,CAISESETRETQYF
TRBJ2-1,once,TRBV18,16,CASSPSNSGRANEQFF
TRBJ2-2,once,TRBV12-3/TRBV12-4,13,CASSFRGTGELFF
TRBJ2-1,-,TRBV6-5,12,CASRRLGNEQFF
TRBJ2-3,-,TRBV7-2,14,CASSVVTSSDTQYF
TRBJ2-1,-,TRBV6-6,16,CASSPGVLPPYNEQFF
TRBJ1-1,-,TRBV5-1,14,CASSQGQGTTEAFF
TRBJ2-5,-,TRBV6-5,15,CASSYLAGVVETQYF
TRBJ1-5,once,TRBV5-3,16,CARRGTGILSNQPQHF
TRBJ2-3,-,TRBV6-4,15,CASSEQGTNTDTQYF
TRBJ2-7,once,TRBV5-8,14,CASSLRDRAREQYF
TRBJ1-1,few,TRBV7-9,12,CASSSGQYYAFF
TRBJ1-4,-,TRBV5-5,16,CASSSNQGFLNEKLFF
TRBJ1-1,once,TRBV3-1/TRBV3-2,15,CASSPRGQQNTEAFF
TRBJ2-1,-,TRBV14,16,CASSQAGLAGDNEQFF
TRBJ2-7,-,TRBV6-1,15,CASSEGRGGSYEQYF
TRBJ2-3,-,TRBV10-1,13,CASSEPGVKVQYF
TRBJ1-1,-,TRBV5-1,13,CASTMGRDTEAFF
TRBJ2-7,-,TRBV4-2,16,CASSLSPGQGTYEQYF
TRBJ2-2,-,TRBV7-3,14,CASSLGSNTGELFF
TRBJ2-6,-,TRBV18,20,CASSSYPGQGLSSGANVLTF
TRBJ1-4,-,TRBV5-8,13,CASSLGRREKLFF
TRBJ1-5,-,TRBV27,16,CASRQTGTYSNQPQHF
TRBJ2-2,-,TRBV5-1,14,CASSAWTSAGELFF
TRBJ1-6,-,TRBV5-5,15,CASSPGGSYNSPLHF
TRBJ2-5,once,TRBV15,15,CATSRDRGGEETQYF
TRBJ1-6,-,TRBV19,13,CASSLGINSPLHF